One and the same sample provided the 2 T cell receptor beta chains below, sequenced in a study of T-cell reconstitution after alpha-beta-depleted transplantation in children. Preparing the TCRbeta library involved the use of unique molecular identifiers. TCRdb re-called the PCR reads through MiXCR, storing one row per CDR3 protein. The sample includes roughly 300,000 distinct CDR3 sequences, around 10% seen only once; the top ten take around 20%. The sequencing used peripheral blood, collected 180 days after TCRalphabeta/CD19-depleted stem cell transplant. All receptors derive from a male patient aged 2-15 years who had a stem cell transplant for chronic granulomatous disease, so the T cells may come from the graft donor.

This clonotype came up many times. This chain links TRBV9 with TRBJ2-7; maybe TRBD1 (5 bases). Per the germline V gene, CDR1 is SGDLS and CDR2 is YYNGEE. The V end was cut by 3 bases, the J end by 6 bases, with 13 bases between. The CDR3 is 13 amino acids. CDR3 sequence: CASSASTGLEQYF. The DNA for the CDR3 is TGTGCCAGCAGCGCCTCTACAGGTCTCGAGCAGTACTTC.

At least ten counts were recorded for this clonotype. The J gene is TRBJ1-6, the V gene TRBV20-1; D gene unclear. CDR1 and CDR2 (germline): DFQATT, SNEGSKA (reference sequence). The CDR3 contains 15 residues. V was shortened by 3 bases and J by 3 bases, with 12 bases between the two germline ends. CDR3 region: CSASPKANYNSPLHF. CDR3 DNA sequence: TGCAGTGCTAGTCCGAAAGCGAACTATAATTCACCCCTCCACTTT.